This T cell receptor (beta chain) was identified in a study of shared clonotypes between healthy human individuals. Details on this clone: What it binds is unknown.

CDR3 length: 15 amino acids. V was pared by 6 bases and J by 5 bases, with 19 bases between. The germline V gene has CDR1 MDHEN and CDR2 SYDVKM. Study conclusions and caveats: Tissues were not sampled, only blood, and their repertoires likely differ. The donor pool, a small one, limited the genetic and exposure-history diversity represented.

Assay: immunoSEQ multiplex PCR; the TCRdb copy retains only in-frame clones and omits some. Of some 2,100,000 clones listed, about 93% are singletons. The naive CD8 subset, CD45RO-negative cells positively selected for CCR7, excluded terminally differentiated effector memory CD45RA+ cells. Sequencing used naive CD8+ T cells from PBMCs. The chain is built from TRBV28 and TRBJ2-5; D is unresolved. The source of this sequence is a man between 18 and 29 years old in good health. Some clones in this sample may be carry-over from other donors' samples. This CDR3 reads CASSPHDGIMETQYF. The CDR3 DNA sequence: TGTGCCAGCAGCCCCCATGATGGAATAATGGAGACCCAGTACTTC.